This T cell receptor (beta chain) was captured in a study of T cells after somatic rescue of genetic block. TCRdb's copy holds only in-frame clones and misses some; the assay was immunoSEQ multiplex PCR. The sample includes 68,000 or so clones, 85% to 95% of them seen just once. With V trimmed by 4 bases and J by 9 bases, 13 bases remained unmatched. The CDR3 is made up of 15 amino acids. Looked up from germline, CDR1 is SGHRS and CDR2 is YFSETQ. The TCR was taken from a man aged 40-49 years. The chain has TRBV5-1 and TRBJ2-1, with TRBD2 identical over 7 bases. Sequencing was done on a sample of peripheral blood mononuclear cells (PBMCs). The CDR3 nucleotides read TGCGCCAGCAGCCCTTGGGGCGGGGGTTTCGTTGAGCAGTTCTTC. Its protein product is CASSPWGGGFVEQFF.